This is a list of T cell receptor beta chains from one sample in a study of regulatory T cells in long-lasting Graves disease. TCRdb called the multiplex PCR reads again in MiXCR, with one record for every CDR3 protein. Of a few hundred thousand distinct CDR3 sequences in the sample, roughly 23% were seen once. This specimen was peripheral blood mononuclear cells (PBMCs), taken when the disease was refractory, from a patient treated with antithyroid drugs. The receptors here all came from a woman aged 40-49 years with Graves disease. Both conserved end residues are trimmed from each CDR3.

length | J | V | CDR3
13 | TRBJ2-3 | TRBV29-1 | SIAGTSRSTDTQY
12 | TRBJ1-3 | TRBV7-9 | ASSPGLAGNTIY
11 | TRBJ1-2 | TRBV9 | ASSSDRVGGYT
12 | TRBJ2-7 | TRBV20-1 | SAPKGGHSYEQY
13 | TRBJ1-4 | TRBV10-3 | AISESGTGSEKLF
15 | TRBJ2-3 | TRBV12-3/TRBV12-4 | ASSFFRAGATTDTQY
12 | TRBJ2-2 | TRBV24-1 | ATSEGTSAGELF
12 | TRBJ2-5 | TRBV6-5 | ASSYGTPQETQY
14 | TRBJ1-3 | TRBV7-8 | ASSLPGQISGNTIY
13 | TRBJ2-7 | TRBV12-3/TRBV12-4 | ASSTTGTGFYEQY
12 | TRBJ1-5 | TRBV12-3/TRBV12-4 | ASSATGDNQPQH
12 | TRBJ2-7 | TRBV28 | ASSAAGQSYEQY
14 | TRBJ2-7 | TRBV10-3 | AISETHSSPAGEQY
12 | TRBJ1-2 | TRBV2 | ASRPGQRPYGYT
14 | TRBJ2-5 | TRBV20-1 | SAPSLLAGYQETQY
14 | TRBJ1-2 | TRBV5-1 | ASSFDREVRSYGYT
12 | TRBJ1-5 | TRBV20-1 | SARVSTSNQPQH